This paragraph covers one T cell receptor beta chain sequence. Losses at the gene ends were 7 bases for V and 7 bases for J; bases not matched to a gene: 16. The CDR3 length is 17 residues. Germline loops: CDR1 MDHEN, CDR2 SYDVKM. Sequencing was performed with immunoSEQ multiplex PCR; in TCRdb, only in-frame clones are kept and a portion is missing. The repertoire holds about 140,000 clones, around 93% seen once, with roughly 7.1% in the top ten. The sample belongs to a study of T cell responses to AZD1222 COVID-19 vaccine. This TCR derives from an adult who received the AZD1222 COVID-19 vaccine. The specimen comprised peripheral blood, sampled 28 days after the second AZD1222 dose. The chain is built from TRBV28 and TRBJ2-1; TRBD2 agrees at 10 bases. The CDR3 protein is CASIPSGGVRRENEQFF. The CDR3 DNA is TGTGCCAGCATCCCCAGCGGGGGGGTGAGGAGGGAGAATGAGCAGTTCTTC.